The present T cell receptor beta chain was sequenced within a study of technical replicates of blood from a handful of donors. Sequencing was performed with immunoSEQ multiplex PCR; in TCRdb, only in-frame clones are kept and a portion is missing. Among 65,000 to 75,000 clones listed, approximately 83% were seen once. The trim removed 4 bases at V and 3 bases at J, leaving 8 bases unmatched. This CDR3 comprises 15 residues. CDR1 is SNHLY, CDR2 FYNNEI, per germline. This chain joins TRBV2 and TRBJ2-7; 8 bases line up with TRBD1. The TCR originated in a human donor in good health. Some clones in this sample may be carry-over from other donors' samples. The sequenced sample consisted of PBMCs. CDR3 in amino acids: CASSGWDRIIYEQYF. For the CDR3, the DNA is TGTGCCAGCAGTGGCTGGGACAGGATAATCTACGAGCAGTACTTC.